Listed below are T cell receptor beta chains from one sample, sequenced in a study of cytomegalovirus exposure and HLA in healthy donors. Data came from immunoSEQ multiplex PCR; TCRdb stores just in-frame clones and leaves some out. Found here are about 150,000 clones, around 83% of them singletons; the top ten hold 6.4%. The sequenced material came from PBMCs. The receptors stem from a man aged 50 to 60 in good health and CMV-seropositive. The CDR3 runs from the conserved cysteine through the conserved F or W. Each record gives: clone size, V gene, CDR3 length, D gene, J gene, CDR3 protein, CDR3 DNA. D genes are given only for firm matches. A row's size may be missing; if present it is once, few, many or a size class.

>NA|TRBV5-4|16|TRBD2|TRBJ2-3
CASSLGSGAVTDTQYF
TGTGCCAGCAGCTTGGGGAGCGGGGCGGTCACAGATACGCAGTATTTT
>NA|TRBV30|18|NA|TRBJ2-1
CAWSAEPPLAHEGNEQFF
TGTGCCTGGAGTGCAGAACCCCCTCTAGCCCACGAGGGCAATGAGCAGTTCTTC
>NA|TRBV27|14|TRBD2|TRBJ2-3
CASSFLAGADTQYF
TGTGCCAGCAGTTTTCTAGCGGGGGCAGATACGCAGTATTTT
>NA|TRBV5-1|16|NA|TRBJ1-3
CASSLLGANSGNTIYF
TGCGCCAGCAGCTTATTGGGGGCCAACTCTGGAAACACCATATATTTT
>NA|TRBV5-4|15|TRBD2|TRBJ2-5
CASSPGLATQETQYF
TGTGCCAGCAGCCCGGGACTAGCGACGCAAGAGACCCAGTACTTC
>NA|TRBV9|15|NA|TRBJ1-2
CASSVVETSLYGYTF
TGTGCCAGCAGCGTAGTTGAGACTTCTTTATATGGCTACACCTTC
>NA|TRBV5-1|14|TRBD1|TRBJ2-3
CASRGQSSTDTQYF
TGCGCCAGCAGGGGACAGAGTAGCACAGATACGCAGTATTTT
>few|TRBV4-1|12|NA|TRBJ2-7
CASSQVGYEQYF
TGCGCCAGCAGCCAAGTCGGCTACGAGCAGTACTTC
>NA|TRBV6-5|15|TRBD1|TRBJ1-2
CASSYRGQGRNGYTF
TGTGCCAGCAGTTACCGGGGACAGGGAAGGAATGGCTACACCTTC
>few|TRBV5-1|13|NA|TRBJ1-1
CASSLDTNTEAFF
TGCGCCAGCAGCTTGGACACGAACACTGAAGCTTTCTTT
>NA|TRBV25-1|15|TRBD1|TRBJ1-1
CASSGRQGANTEAFF
TGTGCCAGCAGTGGGAGACAGGGAGCCAACACTGAAGCTTTCTTT
>NA|TRBV28|14|NA|TRBJ1-5
CASRAGLQGQPQHF
TGTGCCAGCAGGGCAGGGTTGCAAGGTCAGCCCCAGCATTTT
>NA|TRBV6-6|14|NA|TRBJ1-2
CASSYVGGEGGYTF
TGTGCCAGCAGTTACGTGGGTGGAGAGGGTGGCTACACCTTC
>NA|TRBV7-9|15|NA|TRBJ1-6
CASSSGGVPNSPLHF
TGTGCCAGCAGCTCCGGAGGGGTACCTAATTCACCCCTCCACTTT
>NA|TRBV11-2|18|TRBD2|TRBJ2-1
CASSLFVAGVGINNEQFF
TGTGCCAGCAGCTTATTCGTAGCGGGAGTAGGTATTAACAATGAGCAGTTCTTC
>NA|TRBV25-1|15|TRBD2|TRBJ2-1
CASSVSSGEINEQFF
TGTGCCAGCAGTGTATCCAGCGGGGAGATCAATGAGCAGTTCTTC
>NA|TRBV6-5|14|TRBD1|TRBJ1-1
CASSHRGLNTEAFF
TGTGCCAGCAGTCACAGGGGCCTGAACACTGAAGCTTTCTTT
>NA|TRBV4-1|17|NA|TRBJ2-1
CASSQDLIQFSFNEQFF
TGCGCCAGCAGCCAAGATCTGATACAGTTTTCCTTCAATGAGCAGTTCTTC
>NA|TRBV5-6|13|NA|TRBJ1-2
CASSLGAFYGYTF
TGTGCCAGCAGCCTGGGGGCCTTCTATGGCTACACCTTC
>NA|TRBV7-9|11|NA|TRBJ1-2
CASSPAAGYTF
TGTGCCAGCAGCCCCGCTGCGGGCTACACCTTC
>NA|TRBV19|14|NA|TRBJ1-4
CASSIAGLDEKLFF
TGTGCCAGTAGTATCGCGGGGCTTGATGAAAAACTGTTTTTT
>NA|TRBV7-8|15|NA|TRBJ1-2
CASSWREGGYYGYTF
TGTGCCAGCAGTTGGAGGGAGGGAGGGTACTATGGCTACACCTTC
>NA|TRBV25-1|13|TRBD1|TRBJ1-2
CASSPQGAQGYTF
TGTGCCAGCAGTCCTCAGGGGGCGCAGGGCTACACCTTC
>NA|TRBV29-1|16|TRBD1|TRBJ2-1
CSVEGYRGPQRHEQFF
TGCAGCGTTGAAGGCTACAGGGGGCCGCAGCGGCATGAGCAGTTCTTC
>NA|TRBV19|13|TRBD1|TRBJ2-7
CASSIVGGGEQYF
TGTGCCAGTAGTATTGTAGGGGGCGGCGAGCAGTACTTC
>NA|TRBV5-1|15|TRBD1|TRBJ1-2
CASSLEGRGRRGYTF
TGCGCCAGCAGCTTGGAAGGCAGGGGGCGACGCGGCTACACCTTC
>NA|TRBV7-9|11|TRBD1|TRBJ2-7
CASSLGGQGDF
TGTGCCAGCAGCCTAGGGGGACAGGGAGACTTC
>NA|TRBV18|13|NA|TRBJ1-1
CASSPTETTEAFF
TGTGCCAGCTCACCGACAGAGACCACTGAAGCTTTCTTT
>NA|TRBV19|16|TRBD2|TRBJ2-3
CASSLTSGGATDTQYF
TGTGCCAGTAGTTTGACTAGCGGGGGGGCCACGGATACGCAGTATTTT
>NA|TRBV27|15|TRBD1|TRBJ1-6
CASSTGQGVSSPLHF
TGTGCCAGCAGTACCGGACAGGGGGTGAGTTCACCCCTCCACTTT
>few|TRBV6-1|13|NA|TRBJ1-2
CASSFSTAYGYTF
TGTGCCAGCAGTTTCTCGACAGCCTATGGCTACACCTTC
>few|TRBV5-4|16|TRBD1|TRBJ2-1
CASSPGLGQGYNEQFF
TGTGCCAGCAGCCCGGGGCTGGGACAGGGTTACAATGAGCAGTTCTTC
>NA|TRBV4-1|15|NA|TRBJ1-1
CASSLSSVSNTEAFF
TGCGCCAGCAGCCTTTCCTCGGTGTCGAACACTGAAGCTTTCTTT
>NA|TRBV10-1|15|TRBD2|TRBJ2-1
CASSESGGGRDEQFF
TGCGCCAGCAGTGAGTCTGGCGGGGGGCGCGATGAGCAGTTCTTC
>NA|TRBV20-1|11|NA|TRBJ2-3
CSVLAADTQYF
TGCAGTGTTTTAGCGGCCGATACGCAGTATTTT
>NA|TRBV28|13|NA|TRBJ1-2
CASSLKEIYGYTF
TGTGCCAGCAGTCTCAAAGAGATCTATGGCTACACCTTC
>NA|TRBV7-9|14|NA|TRBJ2-5
CASSVQDSQETQYF
TGTGCCAGCAGCGTTCAGGATTCCCAAGAGACCCAGTACTTC
>NA|TRBV7-3|15|NA|TRBJ2-2
CASSPSTGRTGELFF
TGTGCCAGCAGCCCTTCGACAGGGAGGACCGGGGAGCTGTTTTTT
>few|TRBV19|16|NA|TRBJ1-1
CASSISTGTRNTEAFF
TGTGCCAGTAGTATAAGTACCGGGACAAGAAACACTGAAGCTTTCTTT
>once|TRBV11-2|17|TRBD1|TRBJ2-3
CASSLRRDSSSGDTQYF
TGTGCCAGCAGCTTGCGCCGGGACAGTTCCTCGGGAGATACGCAGTATTTT
>NA|TRBV25-1|16|NA|TRBJ1-2
CASSGRGPRGGLGYTF
TGTGCCAGCAGTGGTCGTGGGCCAAGGGGGGGGTTAGGCTACACCTTC
>NA|TRBV9|15|NA|TRBJ2-2
CASSPGQVATGELFF
TGTGCCAGCAGCCCCGGCCAGGTCGCCACCGGGGAGCTGTTTTTT
>NA|TRBV7-8|14|NA|TRBJ1-2
CASSLVGGVYGYTF
TGTGCCAGCAGCTTAGTGGGCGGGGTCTATGGCTACACCTTC
>NA|TRBV30|17|TRBD1|TRBJ2-1
CACSLWGQGRAYNEQFF
TGTGCCTGCTCGCTTTGGGGACAGGGGCGTGCGTACAATGAGCAGTTCTTC
>NA|TRBV6-1|12|NA|TRBJ2-7
CAKKDIPYEQYF
TGTGCCAAAAAGGACATCCCCTACGAGCAGTACTTC
>NA|TRBV6-6|15|NA|TRBJ1-4
CASSYEGKGNEKLFF
TGTGCCAGCAGTTACGAGGGAAAAGGAAACGAAAAACTGTTTTTT
>NA|TRBV7-9|12|TRBD1|TRBJ1-1
CASSFTGDEAFF
TGTGCCAGCAGTTTCACAGGGGATGAAGCTTTCTTT
>NA|TRBV10-3|14|NA|TRBJ2-2
CATIGGANTGELFF
TGTGCCACCATAGGGGGGGCAAACACCGGGGAGCTGTTTTTT
>once|TRBV14|11|NA|TRBJ1-6
CAETGGSPLHF
TGTGCGGAGACAGGCGGCTCACCCCTCCACTTT
>once|TRBV6-1|11|NA|TRBJ1-4
CASSLNEKLFF
TGTGCCAGCAGCCTTAATGAAAAACTGTTTTTT
>NA|TRBV11-3|13|NA|TRBJ1-1
CASSLDARTEAFF
TGTGCCAGCAGCTTAGACGCGCGAACTGAAGCTTTCTTT